The rows below give T cell receptor beta chains drawn from one sample of a study of shared clonotypes between healthy human individuals. Clones were read by immunoSEQ multiplex PCR, and TCRdb kept only the in-frame ones, dropping some. The sample gives approximately 650,000 clones, about 95% of which show up once; 0.09% to 0.13% is in the top ten. The material sequenced was naive CD8+ T cells sorted from blood. These TCRs come from a woman aged 25-40 years in good health. CDR3s include the opening cysteine and the closing phenylalanine or tryptophan. Fields, in order: J gene, clone size, D gene, V gene, CDR3 DNA, CDR3 protein. D genes are given only for firm matches. Size is omitted from some rows. Given values are once, few, many or a class for expanded clones.

J gene: TRBJ2-5
clone size: .
D gene: TRBD1
V gene: TRBV28
CDR3 DNA: TGTGCCAGCAGTACTGACAGGGGAGAGACCCAGTACTTC
CDR3 protein: CASSTDRGETQYF

J gene: TRBJ2-2
clone size: once
D gene: .
V gene: TRBV28
CDR3 DNA: TGTGCCAGCAGTTTTCCAATCGGTGTGACAGTGAACACCGGGGAGCTGTTTTTT
CDR3 protein: CASSFPIGVTVNTGELFF

J gene: TRBJ2-7
clone size: .
D gene: .
V gene: TRBV28
CDR3 DNA: TGTGCCAGCAGTAACAGGGGGGGATACTACGAGCAGTACTTC
CDR3 protein: CASSNRGGYYEQYF

J gene: TRBJ1-2
clone size: .
D gene: .
V gene: TRBV9
CDR3 DNA: TGTGCCAGCAGCGGGCACAACTATGGCTACACCTTC
CDR3 protein: CASSGHNYGYTF

J gene: TRBJ2-7
clone size: .
D gene: .
V gene: TRBV9
CDR3 DNA: TGTGCCAGCAGCGTAGGAGGTGAGGGCTACGAGCAGTACTTC
CDR3 protein: CASSVGGEGYEQYF

J gene: TRBJ1-3
clone size: once
D gene: .
V gene: TRBV30
CDR3 DNA: TGTGCCTGGAGCGCAGGGGCCTCTGGAAACACCATATATTTT
CDR3 protein: CAWSAGASGNTIYF

J gene: TRBJ2-2
clone size: .
D gene: .
V gene: TRBV5-1
CDR3 DNA: TGCGCCAGCAGCTTGGATGGAGGGGCGAACACCGGGGAGCTGTTTTTT
CDR3 protein: CASSLDGGANTGELFF

J gene: TRBJ2-5
clone size: .
D gene: .
V gene: TRBV27
CDR3 DNA: TGTGCCAGCAGTGGGGAAACCGATGGGGAGACCCAGTACTTC
CDR3 protein: CASSGETDGETQYF

J gene: TRBJ1-1
clone size: .
D gene: .
V gene: TRBV2
CDR3 DNA: TGTGCCAGCAGTGAGGCCCAACGGATTAATGAAGCTTTCTTT
CDR3 protein: CASSEAQRINEAFF

J gene: TRBJ1-1
clone size: .
D gene: .
V gene: TRBV27
CDR3 DNA: TGTGCCAGCAGTGTGGGACGGGGCACTGAAGCTTTCTTT
CDR3 protein: CASSVGRGTEAFF

J gene: TRBJ1-5
clone size: .
D gene: TRBD1
V gene: TRBV14
CDR3 DNA: TGTGCCAGCGGACTACAGGGGTGGTGGCATTTT
CDR3 protein: CASGLQGWWHF

J gene: TRBJ2-5
clone size: .
D gene: .
V gene: TRBV11-2
CDR3 DNA: TGTGCCAGCAGCTTTGTACGGGGTCCGGGAGAGACCCAGTACTTC
CDR3 protein: CASSFVRGPGETQYF

J gene: TRBJ2-2
clone size: few
D gene: .
V gene: TRBV12-5
CDR3 DNA: TGTGCTAGTGGTTCCGACGCCGGGGAGCTGTTTTTT
CDR3 protein: CASGSDAGELFF

J gene: TRBJ2-1
clone size: .
D gene: .
V gene: TRBV4-1
CDR3 DNA: TGCGCCAGCAGCCAGACGGGAGTCGGACCCTACAATGAGCAGTTCTTC
CDR3 protein: CASSQTGVGPYNEQFF

J gene: TRBJ2-7
clone size: .
D gene: TRBD2
V gene: TRBV5-6
CDR3 DNA: TGTGCCAGCAGCCAGGGCGGACTAGCATTCGAGCAGTACTTC
CDR3 protein: CASSQGGLAFEQYF

J gene: TRBJ2-7
clone size: .
D gene: .
V gene: TRBV27
CDR3 DNA: TGTGCCAGCAGTTTACTCGCGGGAAGCTCCTACGAGCAGTACTTC
CDR3 protein: CASSLLAGSSYEQYF

J gene: TRBJ2-7
clone size: once
D gene: TRBD2
V gene: TRBV5-5
CDR3 DNA: TGTGCCAGCGAGCAAGCGGGAGACTACGAGCAGTACTTC
CDR3 protein: CASEQAGDYEQYF